This T cell receptor (beta chain) is drawn from a study of cytomegalovirus exposure and HLA in healthy donors. Findings and caveats of the study: When the data were analyzed later, several of the most significant clusters appeared to be linked to common viral pathogens.

13 Jbeta primers and 60 Vbeta primers were used for the PCR. Original handling: An analysis that came later counted around 80 million unique TCR beta chains, approximately 10 million shared. Libraries were prepared by immunoSEQ multiplex PCR; TCRdb keeps only in-frame clonotypes and omits some of them. Clone size and V and J calls were adopted from that table, with D and trimming inferred from the DNA. This repertoire shows 100,000 or so clones, roughly 80% found once; its top ten account for approximately 8.6%. Germline V lookup: CDR1 LGHNA, CDR2 YSLEER. The CDR3 spans 15 residues. V was cut by 2 bases and J by 5 bases, with 16 bases left in between. About this clone: Its specificity is not known.

Material for sequencing was PBMCs. This sequence originates from a woman between 40 and 55 years old in good health and CMV-seropositive. The chain links TRBV4-3 to TRBJ2-7; D call uncertain. The CDR3 bases are TGCGCCAGCAGCCAAACCCCCCTCGGGTCCCACGAGCAGTACTTC. Translated, it gives CASSQTPLGSHEQYF.